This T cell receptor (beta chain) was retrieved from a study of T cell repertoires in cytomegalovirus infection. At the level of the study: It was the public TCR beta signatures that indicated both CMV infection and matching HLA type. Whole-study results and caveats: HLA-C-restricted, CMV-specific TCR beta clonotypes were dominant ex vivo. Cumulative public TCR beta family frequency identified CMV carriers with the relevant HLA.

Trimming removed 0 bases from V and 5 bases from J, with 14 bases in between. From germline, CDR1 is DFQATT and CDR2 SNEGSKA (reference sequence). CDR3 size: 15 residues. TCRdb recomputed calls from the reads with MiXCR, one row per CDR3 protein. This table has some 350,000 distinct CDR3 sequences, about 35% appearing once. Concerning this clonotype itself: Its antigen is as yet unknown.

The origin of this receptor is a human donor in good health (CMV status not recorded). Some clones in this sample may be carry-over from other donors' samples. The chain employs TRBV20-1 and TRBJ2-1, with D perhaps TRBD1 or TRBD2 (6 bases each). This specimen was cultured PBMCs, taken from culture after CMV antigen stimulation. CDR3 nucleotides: TGCAGTGCTAGAGACCCCGGGGGCCCGGACAATGAGCAGTTCTTC. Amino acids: CSARDPGGPDNEQFF.